This note documents a single T cell receptor (beta chain) sequence. The record originates from a study of blood T cell repertoires in COVID-19. Looking at the study overall: Samples came from the United States, Italy and Spain, spanning acute and convalescent COVID-19. From T cells, B-cell-depleted T cells, or PBMCs came the material, which was cDNA or gDNA.

Looked up from germline, CDR1 is MNHNS and CDR2 is SASEGT. The CDR3 spans 17 residues. Trimming at V came to 2 bases and at J to 5 bases, leaving 12 bases not matched to a gene. In the original processing: Reference gene primer amplification gave estimated nucleated cell counts. Sequencing was performed with immunoSEQ multiplex PCR; in TCRdb, only in-frame clones are kept and a portion is missing. The V and J calls and clone size were taken over from that table, and D and trimming were inferred from the DNA. The repertoire holds fewer than 150,000 clones, with 85% as singletons. The sequencing input was peripheral blood. The clonotype comes from a human donor in a cohort sampled during active COVID-19. The V gene is TRBV6-1, the J gene TRBJ2-7, with TRBD1 identical over 10 bases. The CDR3 spells CASSELLRTGGFDEQYF. DNA for the CDR3: TGTGCCAGCAGTGAACTTCTTAGGACAGGGGGTTTTGACGAGCAGTACTTC.